These T cell receptor beta chains were read from a single sample in a study of blood T cell repertoires in COVID-19. TCRdb's table, derived via immunoSEQ multiplex PCR, lists solely in-frame clones and lacks some. The sample yields approximately 260,000 clones, 75% to 90% seen once. Sequencing was performed on peripheral blood. The receptor source for this set is a woman aged 70-85 years with COVID-19, enrolled during active disease. The CDR3 runs from the conserved cysteine through the conserved F or W. D genes are given only for firm matches.

d_gene: NA; v_gene: TRBV12-3/TRBV12-4; len: 13; j_gene: TRBJ2-7; CDR3nt: TGTGCCAGCAGTGTACAGGGTGCACACGAGCAGTACTTC; CDR3aa: CASSVQGAHEQYF
d_gene: NA; v_gene: TRBV11-2; len: 12; j_gene: TRBJ2-3; CDR3nt: TGTGCCAGCAGCTTATACGGGGATACGCAGTATTTT; CDR3aa: CASSLYGDTQYF
d_gene: TRBD2; v_gene: TRBV5-1; len: 15; j_gene: TRBJ2-1; CDR3nt: TGCGCCAGCAGGTCTCCGGGACTAGAAACCAATGAGCAGTTCTTC; CDR3aa: CASRSPGLETNEQFF
d_gene: TRBD1; v_gene: TRBV20-1; len: 15; j_gene: TRBJ2-7; CDR3nt: TGCAGTGCAAGTCCGGGACAGGGGGCATCCTACGAGCAGTACTTC; CDR3aa: CSASPGQGASYEQYF
d_gene: TRBD1; v_gene: TRBV6-2/TRBV6-3; len: 16; j_gene: TRBJ1-1; CDR3nt: TGTGCCAGCAGTAAGGACAGGGGGCAACTTGGCGCTGAAGCTTTCTTT; CDR3aa: CASSKDRGQLGAEAFF
d_gene: NA; v_gene: TRBV15; len: 14; j_gene: TRBJ1-3; CDR3nt: TGTGCCACCAGCAGAGTGGGAGGCGGAAACACCATATATTTT; CDR3aa: CATSRVGGGNTIYF
d_gene: TRBD1; v_gene: TRBV27; len: 17; j_gene: TRBJ2-7; CDR3nt: TGTGCCAGCAGTTCCACGGGGGGACAGGGGAGCTCCTACGAGCAGTACTTC; CDR3aa: CASSSTGGQGSSYEQYF
d_gene: NA; v_gene: TRBV6-5; len: 13; j_gene: TRBJ1-4; CDR3nt: TGTGCCAGCAGGGGCAGGGGTTGGGAAAAACTGTTTTTT; CDR3aa: CASRGRGWEKLFF
d_gene: NA; v_gene: TRBV3-1/TRBV3-2; len: 14; j_gene: TRBJ1-5; CDR3nt: TGTGCCAGCAGCCTAAATGGTTTCGGGCAGCCCCAGCATTTT; CDR3aa: CASSLNGFGQPQHF
d_gene: TRBD2; v_gene: TRBV6-5; len: 16; j_gene: TRBJ2-1; CDR3nt: TGTGCCAGCAGTTACACTAGCGGGTTCCCTGACAATGAGCAGTTCTTC; CDR3aa: CASSYTSGFPDNEQFF
d_gene: TRBD2; v_gene: TRBV11-3; len: 16; j_gene: TRBJ2-2; CDR3nt: TGTGCCAGCAGCTTTCCAAGCGGGAGTATTACCGGGGAGCTGTTTTTT; CDR3aa: CASSFPSGSITGELFF